The present T cell receptor (beta chain) was sequenced within a study of monozygotic twins with inflammatory bowel disease (dated by TCRdb to the late 2010s). In terms of the full investigation: The complete study included roughly 30 monozygotic twin pairs: 19 IBD-discordant Danish pairs and nine German pairs, of which four were IBD-concordant and five were IBD-discordant. The search for disease-associated traits relied mainly on comparing IBD patients with their genetically identical healthy co-twins within discordant pairs. Each individual had, on average, about 151 000 unique TCRalpha sequences and 181 000 unique TCRbeta sequences available for analysis.

Of note for this clonotype: This clone's antigen is unknown.

General findings and caveats noted by the study authors: Repertoire similarity did not differ between concordant and discordant twins, possibly due to limited statistical power. The results gave no support for a single strong signal or clonotype linked to IBD. Because patients were on differing immunosuppressive treatments, the repertoires may have picked up extra background noise and inter-individual variability. TCRbeta repertoire diversity, by inverse Simpson index, was decreased in IBD patients compared with their healthy co-twins. Different T cell subtypes could not be distinguished in the analysis. IBD patients shared fewer clonotypes with other individuals than healthy twins did, most markedly in patients showing signs of disease activity.

An approximately 2.3 ml peripheral blood sample was drawn into PAXgene tubes per donor and stored at -80°C. Without any T cell sorting, total RNA was extracted from whole blood using the PAXgene blood miRNA kit on an automated QIAcube. Peripheral blood from monozygotic twin pairs who were concordant or discordant for inflammatory bowel disease underwent deep TCRalpha and TCRbeta repertoire profiling using unique molecular barcoding. Smoking habits were recorded for all twin pairs, and each individual was classified as a current, former or never smoker. The library relied on 5' RACE. For each TCR library, around 3,500 ng of total RNA was used. For each sample, cDNA synthesis with SMARTScribe reverse transcriptase was split into eight separate reactions. During cDNA synthesis, template switching introduced unique molecular identifiers that contained a 6-nucleotide sample barcode. Amplification of TCRalpha and TCRbeta cDNA involved two nested PCRs of 16 and 9 cycles, and each PCR was followed by bead purification. Before amplification, the cDNA was treated with uracil DNA-glycosylase and purified using the QIAquick PCR purification kit. The second PCR was the step at which Illumina TruSeq-compatible adapters and sample-specific barcodes were added. Library quality and concentration were checked on TapeStation and Qubit, and libraries were pooled at 5 ng each. Sequencing of the pooled libraries was done on an Illumina HiSeq2500 single-index Rapid Run using custom sequencing primers and 2 x 100 bp reads. Turning to the authors' computational methods: PCR and sequencing errors were corrected by UMI-based consensus assembly using MiGEC version 1.2.6. V(D)J alignment, clonotype assembly and CDR3 extraction were performed with MiXCR version 2.1.1. Normalisation of gene usage, clonotype sharing and MAIT/NKT TCR abundance was achieved by analysing the top 1000, 10 000 and 20 000 clonotypes per sample. Diversity was computed as the inverse Simpson index with the vegan R package after downsampling to 27 000 UMIs. Statistical testing used paired Mann-Whitney U tests on the discordant twin pairs and applied Benjamini-Hochberg correction for multiple testing. TCRdb reprocessed the raw reads; every CDR3 protein sequence is a single record, and DNA is not supplied. The V and J calls and clone size come from TCRdb's table, not from the authors' own analysis. The table for this sample lists around 210,000 distinct CDR3 sequences. The ten largest clones capture under 8.5% of the sample.

The CDR3 contains 13 residues, cysteine and phenylalanine counted. No nucleotide data were recorded. From a lookup of the germline V gene (reference sequence), CDR1 and CDR2 are DFQATT and SNEGSKA. Specimen: blood. The chain couples TRBV20-1 to TRBJ1-1. The clonotype was recovered from a human donor with ulcerative colitis or Crohn's disease, or a healthy co-twin of an affected twin (not recorded which). This receptor has the CDR3 CSAREDSGFEAFF.